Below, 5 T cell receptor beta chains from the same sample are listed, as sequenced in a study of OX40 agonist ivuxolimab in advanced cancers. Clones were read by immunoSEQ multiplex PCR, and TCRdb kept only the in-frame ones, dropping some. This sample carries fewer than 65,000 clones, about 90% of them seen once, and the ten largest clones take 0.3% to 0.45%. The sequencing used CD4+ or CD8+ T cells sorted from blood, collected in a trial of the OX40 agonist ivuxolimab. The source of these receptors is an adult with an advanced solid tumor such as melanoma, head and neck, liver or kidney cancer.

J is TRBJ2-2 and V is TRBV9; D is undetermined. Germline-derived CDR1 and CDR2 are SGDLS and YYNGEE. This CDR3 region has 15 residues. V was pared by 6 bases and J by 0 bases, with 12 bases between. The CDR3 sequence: CASTKTLTNTGELFF. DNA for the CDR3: TGTGCCAGCACCAAGACCCTGACGAACACCGGGGAGCTGTTTTTT. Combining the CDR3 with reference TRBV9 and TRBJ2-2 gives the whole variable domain DSGVTQTPKHLITATGQRVTLRCSPRSGDLSVYWYQQSLDQGLQFLIQYYNGEERAKGNILERFSAQQFPDLHSELNLSSLELGDSALYFCASTKTLTNTGELFFGEGSRLTVL.

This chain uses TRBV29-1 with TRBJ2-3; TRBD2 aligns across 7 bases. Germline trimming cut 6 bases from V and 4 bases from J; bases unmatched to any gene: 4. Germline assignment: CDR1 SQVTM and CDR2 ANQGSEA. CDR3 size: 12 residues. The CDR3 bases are TGCAGCGTGGGCGGGGGTCCAGATACGCAGTATTTT. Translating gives CSVGGGPDTQYF.

The CDR3 is CASSETTRPGGEQFF. CDR3 nucleotide sequence: TGTGCCAGCAGTGAGACGACAAGGCCAGGGGGTGAGCAGTTCTTC. The genes are TRBV2 and TRBJ2-1; 7 positions agree with TRBD1. From germline, CDR1 is SNHLY and CDR2 FYNNEI. V trimming: 3 bases; J trimming: 9 bases; junction bases outside the gene matches: 11. The CDR3 has 15 amino acids. Full variable domain (rest looked up from reference TRBV2 and TRBJ2-1): EPEVTQTPSHQVTQMGQEVILRCVPISNHLYFYWYRQILGQKVEFLVSFYNNEISEKSEIFDDQFSVERPDGSNFTLKIRSTKLEDSAMYFCASSETTRPGGEQFFGPGTRLTVL.

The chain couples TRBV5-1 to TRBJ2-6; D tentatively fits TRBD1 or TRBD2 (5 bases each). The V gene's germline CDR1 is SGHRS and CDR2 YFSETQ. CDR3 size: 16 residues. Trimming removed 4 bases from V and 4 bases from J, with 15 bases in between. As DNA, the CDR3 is TGCGCCAGCAGCGAAGGGACGGTCTGGGGGGCCAACGTCCTGACTTTC. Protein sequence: CASSEGTVWGANVLTF.

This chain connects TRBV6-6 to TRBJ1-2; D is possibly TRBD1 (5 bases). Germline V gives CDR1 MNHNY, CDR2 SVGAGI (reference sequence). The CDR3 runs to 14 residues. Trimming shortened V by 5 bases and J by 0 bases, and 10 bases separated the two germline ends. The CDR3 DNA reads TGTGCCAGCAGTCACGGGGGAGCTAACTATGGCTACACCTTC. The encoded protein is CASSHGGANYGYTF.